This T cell receptor beta chain was obtained from a study of shared clonotypes between healthy human individuals. Study context: The people who gave samples were a couple of women and a few men aged 18 to 49. Donors had three CD4 naive, three CD4 memory, two CD8 naive and one CD8 memory plate apiece.

Samples underwent the assay at deep level. In the original analysis: Filtering was not the same, since immunoSEQ gave junction-only sequences without quality scores. The protocol was immunoSEQ multiplex PCR, while the TCRdb copy is restricted to in-frame clones and leaves out a portion. For V, J and clone size, that table is used; D and trimming come from the DNA. The repertoire holds fewer than 1.4 million clones, with around 78% as singletons. The sequencing input was memory CD4+ T cells from PBMCs. Subset specified: CD45RA-negative fraction. The clonotype originates from a young man in good health. Some clones in this sample may be carry-over from other donors' samples.

The CDR3 coding sequence is TGTGCCATCAGTGAAACGGCGGCCTACACCTTC. This translates into CAISETAAYTF. V usage is TRBV10-3 and J usage is TRBJ1-2; D gene uncertain. Germline V gene data show CDR1 as ENHRY and CDR2 as SYGVKD. This CDR3 has 11 amino acids. V lost 3 bases, J lost 10 bases, and 9 bases lay in between.